A selection of T cell receptor beta chains follows, all from one sample in a study of cytomegalovirus exposure and HLA in healthy donors. Profiling relied on immunoSEQ multiplex PCR, and the TCRdb table lists in-frame clones only, not all of them. The data hold around 64,000 clones, with 65% to 90% observed a single time. Specimen: PBMCs. These receptors originate from a female donor in good health and CMV-seronegative. Both conserved end residues are part of each CDR3. D genes are given only for firm matches. Part of the rows lack a size; the others show once, few, many or a class for expanded clones.

NA TRBJ2-7 NA TRBV7-9 TGTGCCAGCAGCTTAGGGCATCTCGAGCAGTACTTC CASSLGHLEQYF
NA TRBJ2-3 NA TRBV5-1 TGCGCCAGCAGCTTTCCTCAGGCTACGCAGTATTTT CASSFPQATQYF
NA TRBJ2-7 NA TRBV5-4 TGTGCCAGCAGCTTGCCCGGGAAGAGGTCCTACGAGCAGTACTTC CASSLPGKRSYEQYF
once TRBJ2-7 NA TRBV30 TGTGCCTGGAGTCGATGGGGCGCCCCCTACGAGCAGTACTTC CAWSRWGAPYEQYF
NA TRBJ2-1 TRBD2 TRBV7-2 TGTGCCAGCAGCTTAGGTCTAGCGGGCAATGAGCAGTTCTTC CASSLGLAGNEQFF
NA TRBJ1-2 NA TRBV4-1 TGCGCCAGCAGCCAAGGAGAACAGGGTTACCTTTCGAGTGGCTACACCTTC CASSQGEQGYLSSGYTF
once TRBJ1-5 TRBD1 TRBV2 TGTGCCAGCAGTGAAGCGCCGACAGGGCCCAATCAGCCCCAGCATTTT CASSEAPTGPNQPQHF
NA TRBJ2-6 TRBD2 TRBV14 TGTGCCAGCAGCCATCTGGGGACTACTGGGGCCAACGTCCTGACTTTC CASSHLGTTGANVLTF
NA TRBJ2-3 TRBD2 TRBV29-1 TGCAGCGTTGGAGTCCTAGCGGGAGGTAAAAGCACAGATACGCAGTATTTT CSVGVLAGGKSTDTQYF
few TRBJ1-6 NA TRBV5-6 TGTGCCAGCAGCTCTTATAATTCACCCCTCCACTTT CASSSYNSPLHF
NA TRBJ1-6 NA TRBV6-1 TGTGCCAGCAGTGACTCCGACAGTAGGAGTTCACCCCTCCACTTT CASSDSDSRSSPLHF
NA TRBJ2-1 NA TRBV18 TGTGCCAGCTCACCTCCTACACGGAGCTCCTACAATGAGCAGTTCTTC CASSPPTRSSYNEQFF
NA TRBJ2-7 NA TRBV4-1 TGCGCCAGCAGCCCACACAGGGTCAGCTCCTACGAGCAGTACTTC CASSPHRVSSYEQYF
NA TRBJ1-3 NA TRBV7-9 TGTGCCAGCAGTTCAGTGACTGGAAACACCATATATTTT CASSSVTGNTIYF
NA TRBJ2-1 NA TRBV7-9 TGTGCCAGCAGGAATGCGGGTGTCTCCGGTCCGGAGCAGTTCTTC CASRNAGVSGPEQFF
NA TRBJ1-5 NA TRBV6-1 TGTGCCAGCAGTGACAGGGTCGGACAGCATTTT CASSDRVGQHF
NA TRBJ2-7 NA TRBV4-2 TGTGCCAGCAGCCAAGAAAGGGGGGGATGGTACGAGCAGTACTTC CASSQERGGWYEQYF
few TRBJ2-3 NA TRBV19 TGTGCCAGTAGTAAGCCGGGACAACCTCGGGATACGCAGTATTTT CASSKPGQPRDTQYF
NA TRBJ1-2 NA TRBV2 TGTGCCAGCAGTAGTAACAGTTACTATGGCTACACCTTC CASSSNSYYGYTF
NA TRBJ2-2 TRBD1 TRBV5-1 TGCGCCAGCAGCGGACAGGGGGAGATTACCACCGGGGAGCTGTTTTTT CASSGQGEITTGELFF
NA TRBJ2-7 TRBD1 TRBV27 TGTGCCAGCAAACTCAATAACAGGGGCGAGCAGTACTTC CASKLNNRGEQYF
NA TRBJ2-3 NA TRBV5-4 TGTGCCAGCAGCTTGAATCTGGGGCCAGGCACAGATACGCAGTATTTT CASSLNLGPGTDTQYF
NA TRBJ2-7 TRBD1 TRBV28 TGTGCCAGCAATATGGACAGGGTAGGCGAGCAGTACTTC CASNMDRVGEQYF
NA TRBJ2-1 TRBD2 TRBV7-9 TGTGCCAGCAGCTGGGCGGGAGTGAGTTACAATGAGCAGTTCTTC CASSWAGVSYNEQFF
once TRBJ2-7 TRBD2 TRBV7-9 TGTGCCAGCAGCTTAGGTTGGGACGGGGGGTACGAGCAGTACTTC CASSLGWDGGYEQYF
NA TRBJ1-3 NA TRBV2 TGTGCCAGCAGTGCAGAGCGCTCTGGAAACACCATATATTTT CASSAERSGNTIYF
NA TRBJ2-5 NA TRBV6-1 TGTGCCAGCAGCCTTGAGGCAAAGACCCAGTACTTC CASSLEAKTQYF
NA TRBJ1-1 TRBD1 TRBV9 TGTGCCAGCAACCGGGACAGTGACACTGAAGCTTTCTTT CASNRDSDTEAFF
NA TRBJ1-2 TRBD1 TRBV10-3 TGTGCCACCTGGGACAGCCGAGGGGGCTACACCTTC CATWDSRGGYTF
few TRBJ2-7 NA TRBV6-1 TGTGCCGGGGGGACGGAGGTTTACTACGAGCAGTACTTC CAGGTEVYYEQYF
NA TRBJ2-7 TRBD1 TRBV7-3 TGTGCCAGCAGCTTAGGACAGGGGGCGGTGGGCGAGCAGTACTTC CASSLGQGAVGEQYF
NA TRBJ1-1 NA TRBV19 TGTGCCAGTAGTGTCGCGGGGCGCCCTGAAGCTTTCTTT CASSVAGRPEAFF
NA TRBJ2-2 TRBD1 TRBV18 TGTGCCAGCCGGGACAGGGAGGATGCCGGGGAGCTGTTTTTT CASRDREDAGELFF
NA TRBJ2-7 TRBD2 TRBV6-6 TGTGCCAGTGGGACTAGCGGGGGGCTTGGGGAGCAGTACTTC CASGTSGGLGEQYF
NA TRBJ2-1 NA TRBV11-2 TGTGCCAGCAGCTTAGTGGTCAGGGGGGACAATGAGCAGTTCTTC CASSLVVRGDNEQFF
NA TRBJ2-7 NA TRBV30 TGTGCCTGGAGTGTGGGGCAGGGGACGAACGAGCAGTACTTC CAWSVGQGTNEQYF
NA TRBJ2-3 TRBD2 TRBV11-2 TGTGCCAGCAGCCCCATCTCCGGACTAGCGGGCACAGATACGCAGTATTTT CASSPISGLAGTDTQYF
NA TRBJ1-1 NA TRBV5-1 TGCGCCAGCAGCTTGGGGACAGTACCCATGAACACTGAAGCTTTCTTT CASSLGTVPMNTEAFF
NA TRBJ2-5 TRBD2 TRBV11-2 TGTGCCAGCAGCTCCGGGACTAGCGGGAGGGCCCGAGAGACCCAGTACTTC CASSSGTSGRARETQYF
NA TRBJ1-1 NA TRBV6-6 TGTGCCAGCAGCCCTCAGGGTGAAGCTTTCTTT CASSPQGEAFF
NA TRBJ2-6 TRBD1 TRBV19 TGTGCCAGTAGTATAGATAGGGACAGCAACTCTGGGGCCAACGTCCTGACTTTC CASSIDRDSNSGANVLTF
NA TRBJ2-7 TRBD2 TRBV7-2 TGTGCCAGCAGCTTAGATAGCGGGGGGTTGGGGTTC CASSLDSGGLGF
NA TRBJ2-1 NA TRBV5-1 TGCGCCAGCAGCTTGGCGCAGAATTACAATGAGCAGTTCTTC CASSLAQNYNEQFF